The present TCR beta chain was sequenced within a study of T-cell reconstitution after alpha-beta-depleted transplantation in children. This clonotype was counted at least ten times. The length of the CDR3 is 15 residues. J was trimmed by 2 bases and V by 1 base; bases with no gene match: 5. CDR1 and CDR2 (germline): DFQATT, SNEGSKA (reference sequence). A TCRbeta library incorporating unique molecular identifiers was prepared. In TCRdb, the PCR reads were re-called with MiXCR into one record per CDR3 protein. The data show approximately 400,000 distinct CDR3 sequences, approximately 11% seen once. The sequencing here drew on PBMCs from the stem cell graft donor, taken from the stem cell graft. This chain connects TRBV20-1 to TRBJ2-7; 10 bases are a match to TRBD2. This clonotype was obtained from a human donor who donated a stem cell graft to a child with acute myeloid leukemia. In DNA form, the CDR3 reads TGCAGTGCTAGAGCCACTAGCGGGACCACCTACGAGCAGTACTTC. Its protein is CSARATSGTTYEQYF.